This T cell receptor beta chain appears in the sequencing data of a study of T cell changes during pregnancy in multiple sclerosis. This CDR3 is 12 amino acids long. The germline V gene encodes CDR1 MDHEN and CDR2 SYDVKM. V lost 8 bases to trimming and J lost 4 bases, with 11 bases between them. Sequencing was performed with immunoSEQ multiplex PCR; in TCRdb, only in-frame clones are kept and a portion is missing. The sample carries fewer than 15,000 clones, roughly 90% recorded once. This TCR came from a female donor in good health, enrolled as a control in a pregnancy study. The chain links TRBV28 to TRBJ2-5; a possible D gene is TRBD2 (7 bases). The sequencing here drew on CD8+ T cells from peripheral blood mononuclear cells, taken after pregnancy. CDR3 bases: TGTGCCAGCGTGGGGGGGCCAGAGACCCAGTACTTC. This gives the protein CASVGGPETQYF.